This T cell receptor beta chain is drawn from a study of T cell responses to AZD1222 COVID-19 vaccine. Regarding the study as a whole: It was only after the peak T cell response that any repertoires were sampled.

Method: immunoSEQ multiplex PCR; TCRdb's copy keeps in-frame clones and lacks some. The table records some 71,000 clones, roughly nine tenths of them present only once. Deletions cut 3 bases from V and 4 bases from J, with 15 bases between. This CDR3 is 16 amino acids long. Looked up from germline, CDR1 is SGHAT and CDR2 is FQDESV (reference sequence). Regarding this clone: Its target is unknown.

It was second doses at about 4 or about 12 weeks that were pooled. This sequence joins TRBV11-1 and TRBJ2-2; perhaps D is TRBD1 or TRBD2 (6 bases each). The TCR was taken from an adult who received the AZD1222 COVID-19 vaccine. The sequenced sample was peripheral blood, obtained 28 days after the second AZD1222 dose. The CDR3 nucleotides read TGTGCCAGCAGCTTCAAGGGAGGACAGAGCACCGGGGAGCTGTTTTTT. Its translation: CASSFKGGQSTGELFF.